The rows below give T cell receptor beta chains drawn from one sample of a study of shared clonotypes between healthy human individuals. Assay used: immunoSEQ multiplex PCR; TCRdb lists only in-frame clones, some missing. The repertoire consists of 550,000 to 800,000 clones, with around 90% occurring once and the leading ten covering about 33%. Material: memory CD8+ T cells from PBMCs. Receptor source: a man aged 18 to 29 in good health. Some clones in this sample may be carry-over from other donors' samples. Each CDR3 is given with its conserved first and last residue. D genes are given only for firm matches. For some rows the clone size is stated as once, few or many, or as a class when expanded; others skip it.

j_call: TRBJ2-1
v_call: TRBV27
clone_size: NA
d_call: NA
cdr3_nt: TGTGCCAGCAGCCCTACTGTTTCGGGAGTGGGGTACAATGAGCAGTTCTTC
cdr3_aa: CASSPTVSGVGYNEQFF

j_call: TRBJ2-7
v_call: TRBV19
clone_size: NA
d_call: NA
cdr3_nt: TGTGCCAGTGCGGGGAACTCCTACGAGCAGTACTTC
cdr3_aa: CASAGNSYEQYF

j_call: TRBJ2-7
v_call: TRBV10-1
clone_size: NA
d_call: NA
cdr3_nt: TGCGCCAGCACCCGAACGGGCCAACCCTACGAGCAGTACTTC
cdr3_aa: CASTRTGQPYEQYF

j_call: TRBJ2-1
v_call: TRBV29-1
clone_size: NA
d_call: NA
cdr3_nt: TGCGCCTGGGGGACGCAGTTCTTC
cdr3_aa: CAWGTQFF

j_call: TRBJ2-7
v_call: TRBV30
clone_size: NA
d_call: TRBD1
cdr3_nt: TGTGCCTGGAGTTCCGGGACAGGGAGTAGCGAGCAGTACTTC
cdr3_aa: CAWSSGTGSSEQYF

j_call: TRBJ2-7
v_call: TRBV5-4
clone_size: NA
d_call: TRBD2
cdr3_nt: TGTGCCAGCAGTCTCACTAGCGGGAAGGGCGAGCAGTACTTC
cdr3_aa: CASSLTSGKGEQYF

j_call: TRBJ2-3
v_call: TRBV18
clone_size: NA
d_call: NA
cdr3_nt: TGTGCCAGCTCACCGGTGGGCCGCACAGATACGCAGTATTTT
cdr3_aa: CASSPVGRTDTQYF

j_call: TRBJ2-3
v_call: TRBV28
clone_size: NA
d_call: NA
cdr3_nt: TGTGCCAGCAGTTTTTATAAGGGTTCAGATACGCAGTATTTT
cdr3_aa: CASSFYKGSDTQYF

j_call: TRBJ2-7
v_call: TRBV4-1
clone_size: NA
d_call: TRBD2
cdr3_nt: TGCGCCAGCAGCCAAAAAGGGACTAGCGGGGGAGGGCAGTACTTC
cdr3_aa: CASSQKGTSGGGQYF

j_call: TRBJ2-1
v_call: TRBV9
clone_size: once
d_call: NA
cdr3_nt: TGTGCCAGCAGCGTAGACGGGGTCAATGAGCAGTTCTTC
cdr3_aa: CASSVDGVNEQFF

j_call: TRBJ2-7
v_call: TRBV13
clone_size: NA
d_call: TRBD1
cdr3_nt: TGTGCCAGCAGCTCGGGCAGGGGGTCCGACGAGCAGTACTTC
cdr3_aa: CASSSGRGSDEQYF

j_call: TRBJ2-5
v_call: TRBV11-2
clone_size: NA
d_call: NA
cdr3_nt: TGTGCCAGCGGCTTAAGGGCGGGGTTGTACCAAGAGACCCAGTACTTC
cdr3_aa: CASGLRAGLYQETQYF

j_call: TRBJ2-7
v_call: TRBV25-1
clone_size: NA
d_call: NA
cdr3_nt: TGTGCCAGCAGAGGCAGGGGGGTGTACTTC
cdr3_aa: CASRGRGVYF

j_call: TRBJ2-3
v_call: TRBV19
clone_size: once
d_call: TRBD1
cdr3_nt: TGTGCCAGTAGTACTAGGACAGGGCTGGACACAGATACGCAGTATTTT
cdr3_aa: CASSTRTGLDTDTQYF

j_call: TRBJ1-6
v_call: TRBV4-1
clone_size: NA
d_call: NA
cdr3_nt: TGCGCCAGCAGCCAAGTGGCGGGGGGGAATTCACCCCTCCACTTT
cdr3_aa: CASSQVAGGNSPLHF

j_call: TRBJ1-1
v_call: TRBV6-1
clone_size: NA
d_call: TRBD1
cdr3_nt: TGTGCCAGCAACAGGGGCCCCACTGAAGCTTTCTTT
cdr3_aa: CASNRGPTEAFF

j_call: TRBJ1-5
v_call: TRBV7-9
clone_size: NA
d_call: NA
cdr3_nt: TGTGCCAGCAGCGCCGGGGGGTTAGGTCAGCCCCAGCATTTT
cdr3_aa: CASSAGGLGQPQHF

j_call: TRBJ2-7
v_call: TRBV5-8
clone_size: NA
d_call: NA
cdr3_nt: TGTGCCAGCAGCTTGGCCGGGACAAGGGGCGAGCAGTACTTC
cdr3_aa: CASSLAGTRGEQYF

j_call: TRBJ2-2
v_call: TRBV2
clone_size: NA
d_call: TRBD2
cdr3_nt: TGTGCCAGCAGGGGACTAGCGGGAGATGTTTGGCCCGGGGAGCTGTTTTTT
cdr3_aa: CASRGLAGDVWPGELFF

j_call: TRBJ2-7
v_call: TRBV7-9
clone_size: NA
d_call: NA
cdr3_nt: TGTGCCAGCAGCTTAAATCTTTTCGGATCCTACGAGCAGTACTTC
cdr3_aa: CASSLNLFGSYEQYF

j_call: TRBJ1-2
v_call: TRBV9
clone_size: NA
d_call: NA
cdr3_nt: TGTGCCAGCAGCGTAGGGCAGGACCTCTATGGCTACACCTTC
cdr3_aa: CASSVGQDLYGYTF

j_call: TRBJ1-1
v_call: TRBV14
clone_size: NA
d_call: NA
cdr3_nt: TGTGCCAGCAGCTCCCTCATGCCGCTAGAAGCTTTCTTT
cdr3_aa: CASSSLMPLEAFF

j_call: TRBJ2-2
v_call: TRBV19
clone_size: NA
d_call: TRBD1
cdr3_nt: TGTGCCAGTACCAGGGACAGGGACACCGGGGAGCTGTTTTTT
cdr3_aa: CASTRDRDTGELFF

j_call: TRBJ2-5
v_call: TRBV10-3
clone_size: NA
d_call: NA
cdr3_nt: TGTGCCATCAGTGGCCCGAGGGTAGGGGAGCAAGAGACCCAGTACTTC
cdr3_aa: CAISGPRVGEQETQYF

j_call: TRBJ2-7
v_call: TRBV27
clone_size: NA
d_call: NA
cdr3_nt: TGTGCCAGCAGTTTATTGGGGGGCAGGGGGGCCCAAGAGCAGTACTTC
cdr3_aa: CASSLLGGRGAQEQYF

j_call: TRBJ1-5
v_call: TRBV6-1
clone_size: NA
d_call: NA
cdr3_nt: TGTGCCAGCAGTGTCATTCAGAGGGGTCAGCCCCAGCATTTT
cdr3_aa: CASSVIQRGQPQHF

j_call: TRBJ2-3
v_call: TRBV27
clone_size: NA
d_call: TRBD1
cdr3_nt: TGTGCCAGCAGTCAACGGACAGGACCAACGGGCACAGATACGCAGTATTTT
cdr3_aa: CASSQRTGPTGTDTQYF

j_call: TRBJ1-5
v_call: TRBV19
clone_size: NA
d_call: NA
cdr3_nt: TGTGCCAGTAGTATTGGGTTGGGCGTCAATCAGCCCCAGCATTTT
cdr3_aa: CASSIGLGVNQPQHF

j_call: TRBJ1-5
v_call: TRBV7-9
clone_size: NA
d_call: NA
cdr3_nt: TGTGCCAGCAGCCGCGGACCCTCTAGCAATCAGCCCCAGCATTTT
cdr3_aa: CASSRGPSSNQPQHF

j_call: TRBJ1-2
v_call: TRBV6-1
clone_size: NA
d_call: NA
cdr3_nt: TGTGCCAGCAGTGACCCCAACTATGGCTACACCTTC
cdr3_aa: CASSDPNYGYTF

j_call: TRBJ2-7
v_call: TRBV23-1
clone_size: NA
d_call: NA
cdr3_nt: TGCGCCAGCAGTCAAATCCGGTCGGAGGTATGCCCCTACGAGCAGTACTTC
cdr3_aa: CASSQIRSEVCPYEQYF

j_call: TRBJ2-3
v_call: TRBV7-9
clone_size: NA
d_call: TRBD1
cdr3_nt: TGTGCCAGCAGCCCCCCCTGGACAGGGATAACAGATACGCAGTATTTT
cdr3_aa: CASSPPWTGITDTQYF

j_call: TRBJ1-2
v_call: TRBV13
clone_size: NA
d_call: TRBD1
cdr3_nt: TGTGCCAGCAGCTTAGACAGGGGCTATGGCTACACCTTC
cdr3_aa: CASSLDRGYGYTF

j_call: TRBJ2-3
v_call: TRBV6-5
clone_size: NA
d_call: NA
cdr3_nt: TGTGCCAGCAGTTACGGGGGGTCTCGGACAGATACGCAGTATTTT
cdr3_aa: CASSYGGSRTDTQYF

j_call: TRBJ2-1
v_call: TRBV28
clone_size: NA
d_call: NA
cdr3_nt: TGTGCCAGCAGCCATGGCGTCAGCTCCTACAATGAGCAGTTCTTC
cdr3_aa: CASSHGVSSYNEQFF

j_call: TRBJ1-1
v_call: TRBV7-2
clone_size: NA
d_call: NA
cdr3_nt: TGTGCCAGCAGCTTAAGGACGGGGAGGGGGAACACTGAAGCTTTCTTT
cdr3_aa: CASSLRTGRGNTEAFF

j_call: TRBJ2-3
v_call: TRBV4-3
clone_size: NA
d_call: NA
cdr3_nt: TGCGCCAGCAGCCAAGGGGGGGTAGATACGCAGTATTTT
cdr3_aa: CASSQGGVDTQYF

j_call: TRBJ2-7
v_call: TRBV28
clone_size: NA
d_call: TRBD2
cdr3_nt: TGTGCCAGCGGTCTTCTACTAGCGGGAGGCGAGCAGTACTTC
cdr3_aa: CASGLLLAGGEQYF

j_call: TRBJ2-2
v_call: TRBV2
clone_size: many
d_call: NA
cdr3_nt: TGTGCCAGCACCGGGGGAAAGAACACCGGGGAGCTGTTTTTT
cdr3_aa: CASTGGKNTGELFF

j_call: TRBJ2-1
v_call: TRBV4-1
clone_size: NA
d_call: NA
cdr3_nt: TGCGCCAGCAGCCAAATTCAAGATGAGCAGTTCTTC
cdr3_aa: CASSQIQDEQFF

j_call: TRBJ2-4
v_call: TRBV11-2
clone_size: NA
d_call: NA
cdr3_nt: TGTGCCAGCAGCTCCGGAGGCGCCAAAAACATTCAGTACTTC
cdr3_aa: CASSSGGAKNIQYF

j_call: TRBJ2-7
v_call: TRBV9
clone_size: NA
d_call: NA
cdr3_nt: TGTGCCAGCAGCGTAAGCCCCCAATTCGAGCAGTACTTC
cdr3_aa: CASSVSPQFEQYF